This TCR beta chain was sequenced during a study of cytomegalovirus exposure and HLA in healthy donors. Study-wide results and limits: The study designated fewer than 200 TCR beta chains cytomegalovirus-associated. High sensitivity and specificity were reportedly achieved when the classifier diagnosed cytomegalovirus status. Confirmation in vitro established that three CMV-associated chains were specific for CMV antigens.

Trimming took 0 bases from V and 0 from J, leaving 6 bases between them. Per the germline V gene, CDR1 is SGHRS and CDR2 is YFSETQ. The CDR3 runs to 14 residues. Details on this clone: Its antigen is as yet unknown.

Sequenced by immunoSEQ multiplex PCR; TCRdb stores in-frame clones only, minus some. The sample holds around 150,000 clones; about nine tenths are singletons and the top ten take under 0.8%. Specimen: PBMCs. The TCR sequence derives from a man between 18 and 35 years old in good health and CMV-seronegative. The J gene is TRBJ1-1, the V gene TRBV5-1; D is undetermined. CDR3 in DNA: TGCGCCAGCAGCTTGGGAGGGATGAACACTGAAGCTTTCTTT. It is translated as CASSLGGMNTEAFF.